One sample yielded the 7 T cell receptor beta chains listed below, sequenced in a study of blood T cell repertoires in COVID-19. Generated by immunoSEQ multiplex PCR, the TCRdb table keeps only in-frame clones and is missing some. Of some 150,000 clones listed, about 87% are singletons. Input material: peripheral blood. Source of these receptors: a man aged 45-65 years who had recovered from COVID-19.

The CDR3 protein is CASSLGTGGNIQYF. In DNA form, the CDR3 reads TGTGCCAGCAGCTTAGGGACAGGGGGCAACATTCAGTACTTC. This rearrangement joins TRBV7-2 to TRBJ2-4, with 11 bases identical to TRBD1. After removal of 1 base from V and 7 bases from J, the junction contained 0 bases not matched to a gene. This CDR3 has 14 amino acids. Germline CDR1 reads SGHTA; CDR2 reads FQGNSA.

The chain links TRBV11-2 to TRBJ1-1, with D hard to call. The CDR3 spans 13 residues. Germline lookup yields CDR1 SGHAT and CDR2 FQNNGV. Trimming removed 2 bases at V and 8 bases at J, with 12 bases between. The CDR3 loop is CASSLIDVREAFF. The CDR3, as DNA: TGTGCCAGCAGCTTAATTGATGTGCGAGAAGCTTTCTTT.

The V gene is TRBV4-1, the J gene TRBJ1-1; a possible D gene is TRBD1 (6 bases). Germline CDR1 and CDR2: MGHRA and YSYEKL. The CDR3 covers 15 residues. V was clipped by 1 base and J by 3 bases, with 12 bases between them. The CDR3 reads CASSQVTQGHTEAFF. In DNA form, the CDR3 reads TGCGCCAGCAGCCAAGTCACACAGGGCCACACTGAAGCTTTCTTT.

This clone was counted a few times. The gene calls are TRBV29-1 and TRBJ1-3, with 7 bases fitting TRBD1. J was trimmed by 5 bases and V by 7 bases; bases with no gene match: 8. CDR3 length: 13 residues. The germline V gene encodes CDR1 SQVTM and CDR2 ANQGSEA. CDR3 DNA: TGCAGCGCAAAAGCAGGGGGAAGAAACACCATATATTTT. Its protein is CSAKAGGRNTIYF.

This chain links TRBV2 with TRBJ2-2; 14 nucleotides line up with TRBD2. Unmatched junction bases numbered 6, after V lost 8 bases and J lost 7 bases. The CDR3 covers 15 residues. In germline, CDR1 is SNHLY, CDR2 FYNNEI. CDR3 sequence: CASSPGTSGGGELFF. The CDR3 nucleotides are TGTGCCAGCTCTCCCGGGACTAGCGGGGGCGGGGAGCTGTTTTTT.

This chain connects TRBV4-3 to TRBJ1-6; the match to TRBD1 covers 7 bases. Germline V lookup: CDR1 LGHNA, CDR2 YSLEER. J gave up 14 bases and V 8 bases, and 15 bases lay outside the gene matches. CDR3 length: 14 amino acids. In nucleotides, the CDR3 is TGCGCCAGCGCTCCGGGACACGTCAGGGGGGCCCTCCACTTT. This codes for CASAPGHVRGALHF.

The chain combines TRBV15 with TRBJ2-2; TRBD2 agrees at 9 bases. V was pared by 0 bases and J by 7 bases, with 12 bases of the junction left unmatched. The germline V gene has CDR1 LNHNV and CDR2 YYDKDF (reference sequence). The CDR3 spans 18 residues. The chain's CDR3 is CATSRDFSISGGGGELFF. CDR3 DNA sequence: TGTGCCACCAGCAGAGATTTCAGCATTAGCGGGGGAGGCGGGGAGCTGTTTTTT.